This entry describes one T cell receptor beta chain. As yet, its antigen is unknown. This sample stems from a study of CXCR3-negative and CXCR3-positive naive CD8 T cells. From germline, CDR1 is LGHNA and CDR2 YNFKEQ. The CDR3 loop spans 15 amino acids. Study observations and caveats: Cryopreservation partially lowered CXCR3 expression, so most assays used fresh PBMCs.

Approximately 300,000 cells per CD8+ T cell subset were flow-sorted in triplicate. UMI-tagged TRB cDNA libraries were built via 5' RACE. Using the 5' RACE reads, TCRdb records one entry per CDR3 protein without DNA. The sample includes approximately 41,000 distinct CDR3 sequences. The chain links TRBV4-2 to TRBJ1-5. The specimen sequenced was memory CD8+ T cells from blood. The clonotype comes from a human donor in good health. Some clones in this sample may be carry-over from other donors' samples. The CDR3 protein is CASSQAFLGDQPQHF.